The rows below give T cell receptor beta chains drawn from one sample of a study of blood T cell repertoires in COVID-19. The assay was immunoSEQ multiplex PCR, and TCRdb's table has in-frame clones only and misses some. The sample contains roughly 52,000 clones, about four fifths of which appear only once. The sequenced sample consisted of peripheral blood. The receptors stem from a man older than 75 with COVID-19, enrolled during active disease. Each CDR3 is given with its conserved first and last residue. The D gene is left open where the match is weak. The size entry is marked missing in some rows and otherwise reads once, few, many or a size class.

clone size	D gene	V gene	J gene	CDR3 DNA	CDR3 protein
-	-	TRBV20-1	TRBJ1-1	TGCAGTGCTAGTCCGGGGGGTACTGAAGCTTTCTTT	CSASPGGTEAFF
-	TRBD1	TRBV30	TRBJ1-1	TGTGCCTGGAGTGCCGGGACAGGGGTTTTATCGGCTTTCTTT	CAWSAGTGVLSAFF
few	TRBD2	TRBV7-8	TRBJ2-1	TGTGCCAGCATCCGCCGGGGGAGGGCCTACAATGAGCAGTTCTTC	CASIRRGRAYNEQFF
-	TRBD1	TRBV25-1	TRBJ1-6	TGTGCCAGCAGTTCCCCCGGGACAGGGGTTTCACCCCTCCACTTT	CASSSPGTGVSPLHF
-	TRBD2	TRBV5-1	TRBJ2-3	TGCGCCAGCAGCATACCAAGCGGGGTAACAGATACGCAGTATTTT	CASSIPSGVTDTQYF
once	TRBD1	TRBV30	TRBJ1-4	TGTGCCTCTCAGGGGGACGCTAATGAAAAACTGTTTTTT	CASQGDANEKLFF
-	TRBD1	TRBV5-1	TRBJ1-1	TGCGCCAGCAGCTTGGAGGGGGCTAACACTGAAGCTTTCTTT	CASSLEGANTEAFF
-	-	TRBV15	TRBJ1-5	TGTGCCACCAGCAGAGATTCCAGGGGCAATCAGCCCCAGCATTTT	CATSRDSRGNQPQHF
-	-	TRBV19	TRBJ1-2	TGTGCCAGCCGACAGCTAGCTAACTATGGCTACACCTTC	CASRQLANYGYTF
-	TRBD1	TRBV11-3	TRBJ1-1	TGTGCCAGCAGCGCGCGGGCAGGGGGCGTTGGGATCACTGAAGCTTTCTTT	CASSARAGGVGITEAFF
-	-	TRBV19	TRBJ1-1	TGTGCCAGTATTCCCGGGGGAAAGAACACTGAAGCTTTCTTT	CASIPGGKNTEAFF
-	TRBD2	TRBV10-1	TRBJ2-1	TGCGCCAGCAGTGAGGGCGGACTAGGACCAGTCTCTGATGAGCAGTTCTTC	CASSEGGLGPVSDEQFF
-	TRBD1	TRBV29-1	TRBJ1-1	TGCAGCGTTGGGACGGGACAGATGAACACTGAAGCTTTCTTT	CSVGTGQMNTEAFF
-	-	TRBV30	TRBJ1-4	TGTGCCTGGAGGAGCGGGAGTTCCCCAACTAATGAAAAACTGTTTTTT	CAWRSGSSPTNEKLFF
-	-	TRBV5-4	TRBJ2-3	TGTGCCAGCAGCTTGGCGAGCGGCCACGACACAGATACGCAGTATTTT	CASSLASGHDTDTQYF
-	TRBD1	TRBV28	TRBJ1-5	TGTGCCAGCAGTTTAGGACAGGCCCGGCATTTT	CASSLGQARHF
-	-	TRBV12-3/TRBV12-4	TRBJ2-2	TGTGCCAGCATCTCTCGCGCCGGGGAGCTGTTTTTT	CASISRAGELFF
-	-	TRBV6-2/TRBV6-3	TRBJ1-5	TGTGCCAGCACCCCGGGAGGGCAGCCCCAGCATTTT	CASTPGGQPQHF
-	TRBD1	TRBV4-2	TRBJ1-1	TGTGCCAGCAGCCAAGGGGCAGGGGGCGTTCTCACTGAAGCTTTCTTT	CASSQGAGGVLTEAFF
once	-	TRBV5-6	TRBJ2-7	TGTGCCAGCAGCTTGGTACACTACGAGCAGTACTTC	CASSLVHYEQYF